The 14 T cell receptor beta chains given below trace back to one sample, sequenced in a study of vaccination effects on CD4 cells after COVID-19. The data were produced by immunoSEQ multiplex PCR, yet TCRdb's version contains in-frame clones alone and is incomplete. The sample records more than 65,000 clones, approximately 81% being singletons. Using viral peptide pools, the ViraFEST assay grew out antigen-specific CD4+ T cells prior to sequencing. Isolation of CD4+ T cells took place after 10 days of culture. Participants each got two BNT162b2 or mRNA-1273 vaccine doses. Their recognized antigens are unknown. The input for sequencing was CD4+ T cells from PBMCs cultured with HCoV-229E spike peptides, taken after COVID-19 vaccination. These receptors were collected from a human donor who received a COVID-19 vaccine.

J is TRBJ2-3 and V is TRBV5-1; D gene uncertain. Trimming stripped 3 bases from V and 2 bases from J, with 16 bases between. The CDR3 loop spans 16 amino acids. The germline gives CDR1 SGHRS, CDR2 YFSETQ. CDR3 amino acids: CASSSPPMGPTDTQYF. Here the CDR3 DNA reads TGCGCCAGCAGCTCCCCCCCGATGGGCCCCACAGATACGCAGTATTTT.

This clone was seen once. This chain connects TRBV6-5 to TRBJ2-1; 7 bases map to TRBD1. The germline gives CDR1 MNHEY, CDR2 SVGAGI. Trimming took 5 bases from V and 6 from J; bases not matched to a gene: 10. This CDR3 region has 15 residues. The CDR3 DNA reads as TGTGCCAGCAGTACACGACAGGGATCCCGCAATGAGCAGTTCTTC. This translates into CASSTRQGSRNEQFF.

The chain links TRBV25-1 to TRBJ2-1; the D is unclear. Deletions cut 4 bases from V and 5 bases from J, with 21 bases between. Germline-derived CDR1 and CDR2 are MGHDK and SYGVNS. The CDR3 has 17 residues. CDR3 sequence (DNA): TGTGCCAGCAGTGCCGGACCCGCCCACTGGGGAAACAATGAGCAGTTCTTC. It translates to CASSAGPAHWGNNEQFF.

The J gene is TRBJ2-2, the V gene TRBV27; D not certain. The CDR3 covers 15 residues. The germline V gene encodes CDR1 MNHEY and CDR2 SMNVEV (reference sequence). V was pared by 5 bases and J by 7 bases, with 17 bases between. CDR3 protein: CASSPQPLEIGELFF. CDR3 in DNA: TGTGCCAGCAGTCCCCAACCCCTAGAAATCGGGGAGCTGTTTTTT.

The chain recombines TRBV2 with TRBJ1-1; 9 bases are shared with TRBD1. In germline, CDR1 is SNHLY, CDR2 FYNNEI. The CDR3 extends over 16 amino acids. V trimming: 6 bases; J trimming: 0 bases; junction bases outside the gene matches: 8. Written as DNA, the CDR3 is TGTGCCAGCAGCGAGCCGGGACAGGGAATGAACACTGAAGCTTTCTTT. The encoded protein is CASSEPGQGMNTEAFF.

The V and J genes are TRBV5-1 and TRBJ1-2, with TRBD1 identical over 9 bases. With V trimmed by 5 bases and J by 4 bases, 9 bases remained unmatched. The CDR3 consists of 15 residues. Per germline, CDR1 SGHRS and CDR2 YFSETQ. CDR3 DNA sequence: TGCGCCAGCAGGCCACAGGGGGCGCTCCCCTATGGCTACACCTTC. Its protein product is CASRPQGALPYGYTF.

The genes are TRBV19 and TRBJ1-2; 9 bases map to TRBD1. CDR3 size: 15 residues. Germline V gene lookup returns CDR1 LNHDA and CDR2 SQIVND (reference sequence). Trimming at V came to 3 bases and at J to 8 bases, leaving 10 bases not matched to a gene. This CDR3 is CASSIYTGTGNGYTF. The CDR3 region has the DNA TGTGCCAGTAGTATTTATACCGGGACAGGGAACGGCTACACCTTC.

This clone has only one observation. The J gene is TRBJ2-7, the V gene TRBV6-5; D may be TRBD1 (6 bases). Per germline, CDR1 MNHEY and CDR2 SVGAGI. Trimming cost V 6 bases and J 4 bases, with 16 bases left between them. The CDR3 runs to 14 residues. This CDR3 reads CASRPRQEAYEQYV. CDR3 sequence (DNA): TGTGCCAGCAGACCACGACAGGAAGCGTACGAGCAGTACGTC.

This chain joins TRBV7-3 and TRBJ2-1, with D possibly matching TRBD1 (6 bases). The CDR3 loop spans 14 amino acids. Per the germline V gene, CDR1 is SGHTA and CDR2 is FQGTGA. Trimming shortened V by 5 bases and J by 5 bases, and 13 bases separated the two germline ends. The CDR3 protein is CASSQKTGNNEQFF. The CDR3 DNA reads TGTGCCAGCAGCCAAAAGACAGGCAACAATGAGCAGTTCTTC.

The chain employs TRBV19 and TRBJ2-3; 9 bases map to TRBD2. Germline loops: CDR1 LNHDA, CDR2 SQIVND (reference sequence). V lost 2 bases, J lost 7 bases, and 7 bases stayed unmatched. The CDR3 runs 15 residues. CDR3 in amino acids: CASSIQRGARNTQYF. CDR3 bases: TGTGCCAGTAGTATACAGCGGGGGGCGAGGAATACGCAGTATTTT.

The rearrangement joins TRBV7-9 to TRBJ2-3, with D possibly matching TRBD1 (6 bases). Deletions cut 2 bases from V and 2 bases from J, with 11 bases between. The CDR3 loop spans 15 amino acids. Germline-derived CDR1 and CDR2 are SEHNR and FQNEAQ (reference sequence). The chain's CDR3 is CASSLQGQPTDTQYF. The CDR3 nucleotides are TGTGCCAGCAGCTTACAGGGACAACCCACAGATACGCAGTATTTT.

The chain links TRBV18 to TRBJ1-2; possible D gene TRBD1, 6 bases. Per the germline V gene, CDR1 is KGHSH and CDR2 is LQKENI. The CDR3 is 14 amino acids. The V gene lost 2 bases and the J gene lost 5 bases, with 12 bases spanning the gap. Here the CDR3 DNA reads TGTGCCAGCTCACCAGATGCGACAGGATATGGCTACACCTTC. It is translated as CASSPDATGYGYTF.

The genes are TRBV19 and TRBJ2-5, with 9 bases aligning to TRBD1. J gave up 14 bases and V 5 bases, and 9 bases lay outside the gene matches. From germline, CDR1 is LNHDA and CDR2 SQIVND (reference sequence). The CDR3 runs 12 residues. Here the CDR3 reads CASSSLQGAPYF. The CDR3 DNA reads TGTGCCAGTAGTTCACTACAGGGGGCCCCCTACTTC.

The chain recombines TRBV7-9 with TRBJ1-2, with 8 bases that match TRBD1. Trimming at V came to 0 bases and at J to 8 bases, leaving 11 bases not matched to a gene. This CDR3 comprises 16 residues. Per the germline V gene, CDR1 is SEHNR and CDR2 is FQNEAQ (reference sequence). The CDR3 is CASSLAKDVRGLGYTF. CDR3 DNA: TGTGCCAGCAGCTTAGCGAAGGATGTCAGGGGGCTAGGCTACACCTTC.